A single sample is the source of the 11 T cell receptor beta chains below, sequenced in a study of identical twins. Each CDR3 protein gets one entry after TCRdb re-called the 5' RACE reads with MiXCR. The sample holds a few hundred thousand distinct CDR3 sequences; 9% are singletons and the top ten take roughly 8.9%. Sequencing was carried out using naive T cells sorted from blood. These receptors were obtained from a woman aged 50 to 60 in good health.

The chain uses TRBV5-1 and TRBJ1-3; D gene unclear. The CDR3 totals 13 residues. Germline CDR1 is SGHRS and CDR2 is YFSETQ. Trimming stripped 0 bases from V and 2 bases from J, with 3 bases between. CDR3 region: CASSLEPGNTIYF. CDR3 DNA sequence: TGCGCCAGCAGCTTGGAGCCTGGAAACACCATATATTTT.

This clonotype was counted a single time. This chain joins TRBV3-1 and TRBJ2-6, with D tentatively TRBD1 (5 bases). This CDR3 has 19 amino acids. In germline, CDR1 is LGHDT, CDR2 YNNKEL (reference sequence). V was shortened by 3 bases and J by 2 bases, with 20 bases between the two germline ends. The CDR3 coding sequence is TGTGCCAGCAGCCAGACCTCCACAGGCCGCGGTGCTGGGGCCAACGTCCTGACTTTC. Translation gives CASSQTSTGRGAGANVLTF. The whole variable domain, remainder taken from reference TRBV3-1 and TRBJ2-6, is DTAVSQTPKYLVTQMGNDKSIKCEQNLGHDTMYWYKQDSKKFLKIMFSYNNKELIINETVPNRFSPKSPDKAHLNLHINSLELGDSAVYFCASSQTSTGRGAGANVLTFGAGSRLTVL.

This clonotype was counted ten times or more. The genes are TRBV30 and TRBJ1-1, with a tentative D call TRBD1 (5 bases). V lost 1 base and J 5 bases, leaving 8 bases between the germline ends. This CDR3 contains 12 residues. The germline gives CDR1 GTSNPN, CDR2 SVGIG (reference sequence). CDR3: CAWSDWGTEAFF. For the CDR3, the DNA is TGTGCCTGGAGTGACTGGGGGACTGAAGCTTTCTTT.

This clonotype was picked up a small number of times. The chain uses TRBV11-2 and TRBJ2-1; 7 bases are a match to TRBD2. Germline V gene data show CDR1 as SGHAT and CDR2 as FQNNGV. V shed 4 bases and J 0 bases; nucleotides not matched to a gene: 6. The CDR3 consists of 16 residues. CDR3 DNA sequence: TGTGCCAGCAGCTCCCCTCTAGCGGCCTCCTACAATGAGCAGTTCTTC. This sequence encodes CASSSPLAASYNEQFF.

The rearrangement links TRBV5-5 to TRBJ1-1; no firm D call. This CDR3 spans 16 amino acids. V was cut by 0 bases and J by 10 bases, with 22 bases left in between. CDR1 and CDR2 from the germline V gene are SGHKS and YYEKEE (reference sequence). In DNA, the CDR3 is TGTGCCAGCAGCTTGGAAGTAACTCCAGGACGGAGAGTAGCTTTCTTT. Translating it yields CASSLEVTPGRRVAFF.

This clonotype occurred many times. CDR3 region: CASSIRQGAGNEQFF. The CDR3 DNA reads as TGCGCCAGCAGCATCCGACAGGGGGCCGGGAATGAGCAGTTCTTC. J is TRBJ2-1 and V is TRBV5-1; TRBD1 matches 10 bases. Germline trimming cut 4 bases from V and 7 bases from J; bases unmatched to any gene: 8. CDR1 is SGHRS, CDR2 YFSETQ, per germline. There are 15 residues in the CDR3.

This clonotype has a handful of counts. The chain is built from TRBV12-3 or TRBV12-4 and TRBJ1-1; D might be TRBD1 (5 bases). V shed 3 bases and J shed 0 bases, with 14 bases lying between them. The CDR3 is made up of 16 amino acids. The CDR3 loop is CASSFGTGTVNTEAFF. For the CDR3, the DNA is TGTGCCAGCAGTTTCGGGACCGGGACGGTGAACACTGAAGCTTTCTTT.

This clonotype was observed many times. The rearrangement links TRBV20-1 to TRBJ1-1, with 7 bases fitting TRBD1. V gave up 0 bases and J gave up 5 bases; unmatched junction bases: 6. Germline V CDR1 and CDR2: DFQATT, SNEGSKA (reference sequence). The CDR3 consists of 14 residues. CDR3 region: CSARDSGRGTEAFF. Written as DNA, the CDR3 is TGCAGTGCTAGAGATTCGGGCAGGGGGACTGAAGCTTTCTTT.

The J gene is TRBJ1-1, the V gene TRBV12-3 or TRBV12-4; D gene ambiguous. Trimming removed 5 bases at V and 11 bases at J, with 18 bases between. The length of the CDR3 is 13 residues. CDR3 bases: TGTGCCAGCAGTCCTTCGGGCCCCCAATTGGCTTTCTTT. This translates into CASSPSGPQLAFF.

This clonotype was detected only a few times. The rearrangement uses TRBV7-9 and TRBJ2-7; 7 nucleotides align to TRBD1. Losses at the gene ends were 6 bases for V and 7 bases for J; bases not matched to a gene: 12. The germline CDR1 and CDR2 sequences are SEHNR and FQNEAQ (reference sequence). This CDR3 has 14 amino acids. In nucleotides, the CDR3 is TGTGCCAGCAGTCGCTCGACAGGGCCTGGGGAGCAGTACGTC. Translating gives CASSRSTGPGEQYV.

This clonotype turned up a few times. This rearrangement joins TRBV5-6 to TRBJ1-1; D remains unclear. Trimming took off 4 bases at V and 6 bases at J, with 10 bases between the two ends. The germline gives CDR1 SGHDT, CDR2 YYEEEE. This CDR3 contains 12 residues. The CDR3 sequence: CASSVTRAEAFF. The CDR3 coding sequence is TGTGCCAGCAGCGTCACAAGGGCTGAAGCTTTCTTT.